This is a list of T cell receptor beta chains from one sample in a study of cytomegalovirus exposure and HLA in healthy donors. Clones were read by immunoSEQ multiplex PCR, and TCRdb kept only the in-frame ones, dropping some. The sample spans about 210,000 clones; the ten largest clones claim over 0.75%. Sequencing was carried out using PBMCs. Receptor source: a woman in her 30s in good health and CMV-seropositive. CDR3s include the opening cysteine and the closing phenylalanine or tryptophan. Each record gives: D gene, V gene, CDR3 length, J gene, CDR3 DNA, CDR3 protein. D genes are given only for firm matches.

TRBD2	TRBV6-5	14	TRBJ2-3	TGTGCCAGCAGACTAGCGCCTAGCACAGATACGCAGTATTTT	CASRLAPSTDTQYF
TRBD1	TRBV4-1	16	TRBJ2-5	TGCGCCAGCAGCCAAGGGAGACAGGGGTACCAAGAGACCCAGTACTTC	CASSQGRQGYQETQYF
TRBD1	TRBV4-1	16	TRBJ1-2	TGCGCCAGCAGCGCAGGGGGACCGGAGAGGTTTTATGGCTACACCTTC	CASSAGGPERFYGYTF
TRBD1	TRBV19	17	TRBJ2-1	TGTGCCAGTAGCCTTTTAATCGGGACAGTAGTGACCAATGAGCAGTTCTTC	CASSLLIGTVVTNEQFF
.	TRBV9	14	TRBJ2-2	TGTGCCAGCAGCAAGGAGGGACTCACCGGGGAGCTGTTTTTT	CASSKEGLTGELFF
TRBD1	TRBV6-6	16	TRBJ1-5	TGTGCCAGCAGTCAGACAGGGGGCGACGGCAATCAGCCCCAGCATTTT	CASSQTGGDGNQPQHF
TRBD2	TRBV19	14	TRBJ2-7	TGTGCCAGTAGTAATATTGCGGGAGGTTACGAGCAGTACTTC	CASSNIAGGYEQYF
.	TRBV10-3	14	TRBJ2-3	TGTGCCATCAGGGCGGGGTTAGGGACAGATACGCAGTATTTT	CAIRAGLGTDTQYF
.	TRBV4-1	15	TRBJ1-5	TGCGCCAGCAGCCAAGATCCGGGCGGGAATCAGCCCCAGCATTTT	CASSQDPGGNQPQHF
.	TRBV6-1	16	TRBJ1-3	TGTGCCAGCAGTGAAAGCGGGGTTAGCTCTGGAAACACCATATATTTT	CASSESGVSSGNTIYF
.	TRBV19	14	TRBJ2-7	TGTGCCAGTAGTATAGTAGGGGGCTCCTACGAGCAGTACTTC	CASSIVGGSYEQYF
.	TRBV27	15	TRBJ2-1	TGTGCCAGCAGTTCCCCGAGACTCCCTGGGTATGAGCAGTTCTTC	CASSSPRLPGYEQFF
TRBD2	TRBV5-1	15	TRBJ2-1	TGCGCCAGCAGCAACTGGACTAGCGGGAGAGATGAGCAGTTCTTC	CASSNWTSGRDEQFF
.	TRBV20-1	10	TRBJ2-3	TGCAGTGTAAAAACAGATACGCAGTATTTT	CSVKTDTQYF
.	TRBV27	14	TRBJ2-7	TGTGCCAGCAGGTCACAGGGCCGATCCTACGAGCAGTACTTC	CASRSQGRSYEQYF
.	TRBV18	15	TRBJ2-7	TGTGCCAGCTCACCATCTGGGAGTATCCCCTACGAGCAGTACTTC	CASSPSGSIPYEQYF
.	TRBV27	15	TRBJ2-2	TGTGCCAGCAGTCCACAGGGAGCCAGGACCGGGGAGCTGTTTTTT	CASSPQGARTGELFF
.	TRBV19	13	TRBJ2-3	TGTGCCAGTAGATCGGACTACACAGATACGCAGTATTTT	CASRSDYTDTQYF
TRBD1	TRBV25-1	16	TRBJ2-7	TGTGCCAGCAGTGAATCAACCGGGACAGTGGCCTACGAGCAGTACTTC	CASSESTGTVAYEQYF
TRBD1	TRBV5-4	16	TRBJ2-5	TGTGCCAGCAGCCCGAGACAGGGGGGGCTTCAAGAGACCCAGTACTTC	CASSPRQGGLQETQYF
.	TRBV5-1	14	TRBJ2-7	TGCGCCAGCAGCTTCGGGACATTTTCCTACGAGCAGTACTTC	CASSFGTFSYEQYF
TRBD1	TRBV7-9	14	TRBJ1-1	TGTGCCAGCAGGAAGACAGGGGGCGACACTGAAGCTTTCTTT	CASRKTGGDTEAFF
TRBD2	TRBV5-1	15	TRBJ2-1	TGCGCCAGCAGCTTACTAGCGGGGGCCGGTAATGAGCAGTTCTTC	CASSLLAGAGNEQFF
.	TRBV6-5	14	TRBJ1-4	TGTGCCAGCAGCCGGACAGCTAATAATGAAAAACTGTTTTTT	CASSRTANNEKLFF
.	TRBV7-2	12	TRBJ2-3	TGTGCCAGCAGCTACTCTACAGATACGCAGTATTTT	CASSYSTDTQYF